One and the same sample provided the 2 T cell receptor beta chains below, sequenced in a study of human T cells and chemical hapten exposure. Time point indicated: patch test 3, about 24 weeks after DPC sensitization. Indicated treatment: therapeutic diphenylcyclopropenone sensitization with weekly scalp DPC. MiXCR was run by TCRdb on the RACE reads, yielding one entry per CDR3 protein. The data show about 92,000 distinct CDR3 sequences, roughly 11% seen once. Here the sequenced sample was whole blood, taken in connection with sensitization to the hapten diphenylcyclopropenone (DPC). These receptors all stem from a woman aged 25 to 39 with alopecia areata. Some clones in this sample may be carry-over from other donors' samples.

This clonotype was observed many times. The chain combines TRBV10-3 with TRBJ2-3; 11 bases match TRBD1. The V and J ends lost 7 bases and 3 bases, in that order; junction bases with no gene match: 3. CDR3 length equals 14 residues. In germline, CDR1 is ENHRY, CDR2 SYGVKD. CDR3 loop: CAINGQGATDTQYF. As DNA, the CDR3 is TGTGCCATCAATGGACAGGGGGCTACAGATACGCAGTATTTT.

This chain connects TRBV20-1 to TRBJ2-7; perhaps TRBD1 as D (7 bases). CDR3 size: 12 residues. Germline V gene sequence: CDR1 DFQATT, CDR2 SNEGSKA (reference sequence). Between the trimmed V and J ends, which lost 6 bases and 6 bases, there was a span of 15 bases. CDR3 in amino acids: CSARRGPGEQYF. DNA of the CDR3: TGCAGTGCGAGGAGGGGGCCAGGCGAGCAGTACTTC.